This TCR beta chain was observed in a study of shared clonotypes between healthy human individuals. At the level of the study: The donor group consisted of two women and a few men, aged 18 to 49. Whole-study results and caveats: Even with large depth, rarefaction showed that sorted-subset sequencing was incomplete. Generation of non-shared clonotypes was less probable than generation of clonotypes shared by all four donors.

As to this clone: Its target is unknown.

The assay was immunoSEQ multiplex PCR, and TCRdb's table has in-frame clones only and misses some. The sample has about 750,000 clones, around 92% seen once. Naive CD8 isolation took CD45RO-negative cells positively selected for CCR7 and excluded terminally differentiated effector memory CD45RA+ cells. Germline CDR1 reads MGHDK; CDR2 reads SYGVNS. V gave up 5 bases and J gave up 0 bases, with 19 bases separating them. The CDR3 length is 17 residues. V usage is TRBV25-1 and J usage is TRBJ1-1, with TRBD1 as a possible D gene (6 bases). The sequence was obtained from a man aged 30 to 45 in good health. The specimen was naive CD8+ T cells sorted from blood. DNA of the CDR3: TGTGCCAGCAGTCCCACTACAGGGTCGTTCATGAACACTGAAGCTTTCTTT. Its translation: CASSPTTGSFMNTEAFF.